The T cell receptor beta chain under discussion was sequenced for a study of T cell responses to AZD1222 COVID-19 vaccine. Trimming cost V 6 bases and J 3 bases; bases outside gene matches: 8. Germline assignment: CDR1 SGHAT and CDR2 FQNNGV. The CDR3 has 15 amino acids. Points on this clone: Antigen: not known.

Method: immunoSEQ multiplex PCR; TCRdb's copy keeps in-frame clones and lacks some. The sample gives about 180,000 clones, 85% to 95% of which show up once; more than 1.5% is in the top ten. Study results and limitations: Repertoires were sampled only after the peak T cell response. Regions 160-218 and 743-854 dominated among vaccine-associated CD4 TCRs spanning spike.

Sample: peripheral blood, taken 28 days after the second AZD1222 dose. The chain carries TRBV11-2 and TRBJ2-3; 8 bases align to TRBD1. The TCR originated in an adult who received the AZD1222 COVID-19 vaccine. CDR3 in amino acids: CASRFRGLITDTQYF. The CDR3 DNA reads TGTGCCAGCAGATTCAGGGGGCTCATAACAGATACGCAGTATTTT.